Included here is one T cell receptor (beta chain) sequence, with context. What it recognizes is unknown. The sample belongs to a study of PD-1 blockade in classical Hodgkin lymphoma. Study overall: Each patient was given nivolumab 3 mg/kg through a vein every 2 weeks. General study points: Some patients started nivolumab under 1 year after ASCT, and they were excluded.

The germline gives CDR1 KGHSH, CDR2 LQKENI. Trimming pared 3 bases from V and 7 bases from J, leaving 5 bases between. The CDR3 loop spans 11 amino acids. No patient escaped relapse after autologous stem cell transplantation, and brentuximab vedotin exposure varied. Isolation of CD4+ T cells from thawed PBMCs was performed by magnetic negative selection. Profiling relied on immunoSEQ multiplex PCR, and the TCRdb table lists in-frame clones only, not all of them. The table records about 24,000 clones, 80% to 85% of them present only once. The sequence was obtained from a human donor with classical Hodgkin lymphoma. The sequencing used CD4+ T cells from blood, collected at baseline. This chain uses TRBV18 with TRBJ2-3, with D unclear. CDR3 nucleotides: TGTGCCAGCTCACCTCTCTATACGCAGTATTTT. This translates into CASSPLYTQYF.